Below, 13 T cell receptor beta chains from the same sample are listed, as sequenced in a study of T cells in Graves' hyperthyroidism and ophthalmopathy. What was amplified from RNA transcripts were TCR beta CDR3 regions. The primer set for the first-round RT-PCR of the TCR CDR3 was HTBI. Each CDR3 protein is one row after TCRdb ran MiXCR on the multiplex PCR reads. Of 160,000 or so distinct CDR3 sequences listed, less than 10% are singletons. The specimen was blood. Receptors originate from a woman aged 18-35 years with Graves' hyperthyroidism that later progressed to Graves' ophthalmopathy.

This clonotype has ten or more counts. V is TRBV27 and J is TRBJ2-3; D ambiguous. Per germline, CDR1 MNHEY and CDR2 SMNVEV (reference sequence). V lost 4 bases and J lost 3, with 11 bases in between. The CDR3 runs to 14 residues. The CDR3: CASSSRPLTDTQYF. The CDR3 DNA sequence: TGTGCCAGCAGTTCCCGACCATTGACAGATACGCAGTATTTT.

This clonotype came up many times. The CDR3 bases are TGTGCCAGCAGTTTAAGAGGACTAGCGGGACACAATGAGCAGTTCTTC. Its protein product is CASSLRGLAGHNEQFF. V is TRBV27 and J is TRBJ2-1; 12 bases are shared with TRBD2. V was clipped by 2 bases and J by 5 bases; unmatched bases: 4. This CDR3 contains 16 residues. The germline CDR1 and CDR2 sequences are MNHEY and SMNVEV (reference sequence).

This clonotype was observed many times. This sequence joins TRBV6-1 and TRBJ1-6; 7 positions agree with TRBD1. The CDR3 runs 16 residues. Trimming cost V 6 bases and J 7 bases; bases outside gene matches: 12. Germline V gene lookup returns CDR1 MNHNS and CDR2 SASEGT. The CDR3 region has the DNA TGTGCCAGCAGCAGTTACCAAGGGGGCTACAATTCACCCCTCCACTTT. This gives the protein CASSSYQGGYNSPLHF.

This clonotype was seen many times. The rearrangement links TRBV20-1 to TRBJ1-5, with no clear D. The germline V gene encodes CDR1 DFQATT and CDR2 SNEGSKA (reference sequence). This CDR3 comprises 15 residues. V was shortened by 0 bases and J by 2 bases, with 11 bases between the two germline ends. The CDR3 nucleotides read TGCAGTGCTAGAGAATATGGGAGCGGCAATCAGCCCCAGCATTTT. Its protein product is CSAREYGSGNQPQHF.

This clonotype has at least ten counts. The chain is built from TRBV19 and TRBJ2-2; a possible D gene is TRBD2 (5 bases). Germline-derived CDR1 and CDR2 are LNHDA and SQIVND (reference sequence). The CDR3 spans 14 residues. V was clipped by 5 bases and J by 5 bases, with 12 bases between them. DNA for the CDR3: TGTGCCAGTAGTTCTAGCAGGCGGACCGGGGAGCTGTTTTTT. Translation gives CASSSSRRTGELFF.

The CDR3: CASSPNQRNTRGRGYTF. The CDR3 DNA is TGTGCCAGCAGTCCGAACCAGAGAAACACCAGGGGGCGCGGCTACACCTTC. The chain combines TRBV6-2 or TRBV6-3 with TRBJ1-2; the match to TRBD1 covers 8 bases. V lost 5 bases and J lost 8; bases outside the gene matches: 19. Germline-derived CDR1 and CDR2 are MNHEY and SVGEGT. The CDR3 loop spans 17 amino acids.

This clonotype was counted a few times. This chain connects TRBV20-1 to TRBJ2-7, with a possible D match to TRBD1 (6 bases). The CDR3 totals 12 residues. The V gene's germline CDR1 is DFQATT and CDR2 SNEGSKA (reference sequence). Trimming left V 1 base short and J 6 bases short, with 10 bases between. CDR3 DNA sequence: TGCAGTGCTAGAGCCACAGGGAGCGAGCAGTACTTC. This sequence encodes CSARATGSEQYF.

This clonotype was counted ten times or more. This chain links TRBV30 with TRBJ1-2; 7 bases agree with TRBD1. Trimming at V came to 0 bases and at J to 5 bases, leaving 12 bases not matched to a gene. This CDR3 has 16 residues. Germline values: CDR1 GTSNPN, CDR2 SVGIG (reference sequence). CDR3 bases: TGTGCCTGGAGTGTACGTGGACAGGCCTCCATATATGGCTACACCTTC. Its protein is CAWSVRGQASIYGYTF.

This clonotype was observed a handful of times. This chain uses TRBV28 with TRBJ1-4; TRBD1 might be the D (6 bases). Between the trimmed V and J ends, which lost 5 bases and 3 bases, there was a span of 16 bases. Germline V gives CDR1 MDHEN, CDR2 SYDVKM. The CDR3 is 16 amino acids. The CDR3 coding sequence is TGTGCCAGCAGTGCGAAACAGGGTTGGCCTAATGAAAAACTGTTTTTT. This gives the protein CASSAKQGWPNEKLFF.

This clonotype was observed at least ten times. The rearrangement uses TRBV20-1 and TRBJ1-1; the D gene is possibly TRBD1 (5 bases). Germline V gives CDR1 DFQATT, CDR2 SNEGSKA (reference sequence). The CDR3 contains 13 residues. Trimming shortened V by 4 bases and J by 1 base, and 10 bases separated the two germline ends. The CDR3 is CSATGTANTEAFF. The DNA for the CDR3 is TGCAGTGCTACCGGGACCGCGAACACTGAAGCTTTCTTT.

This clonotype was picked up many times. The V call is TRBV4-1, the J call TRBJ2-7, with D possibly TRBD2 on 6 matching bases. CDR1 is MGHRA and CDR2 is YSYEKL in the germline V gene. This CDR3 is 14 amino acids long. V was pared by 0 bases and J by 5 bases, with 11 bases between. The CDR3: CASSQERGGDEQYF. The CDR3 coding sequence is TGCGCCAGCAGCCAAGAACGGGGAGGTGACGAGCAGTACTTC.

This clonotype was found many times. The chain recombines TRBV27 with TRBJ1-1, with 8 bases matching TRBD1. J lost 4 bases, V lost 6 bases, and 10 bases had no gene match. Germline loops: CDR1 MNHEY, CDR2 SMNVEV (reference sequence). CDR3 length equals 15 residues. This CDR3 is CASSLTITGGTEAFF. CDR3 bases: TGTGCCAGCAGCCTTACTATAACAGGGGGCACTGAAGCTTTCTTT.

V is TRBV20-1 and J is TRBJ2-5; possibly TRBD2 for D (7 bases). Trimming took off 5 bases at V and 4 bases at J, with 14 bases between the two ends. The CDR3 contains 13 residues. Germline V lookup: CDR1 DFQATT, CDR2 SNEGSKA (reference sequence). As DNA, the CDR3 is TGCAGTGCTCCAGGGGCGGGGGTAGAGACCCAGTACTTC. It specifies CSAPGAGVETQYF.